This entry lists 15 T cell receptor beta chains sequenced from one sample in a study of blood T cell repertoires in COVID-19 (dated by TCRdb to about 2020). Libraries were prepared through the immunoSEQ multiplex PCR assay. Held by TCRdb, this immuneACCESS table contains in-frame sequences only and omits some clones. Under half of the omission traces to an unresolved V gene where checked; the cause of the rest is unknown. The sample profile shows more than 150,000 clones; over 60% of them were found once. The ten largest clones represent 26% of the sample. Material: peripheral blood. Receptor source: a woman in her 70s with acute or convalescent COVID-19.

In its sample, this clone was seen a few times. CDR3 in amino acids: CASSHWGGAGDTQYF. The CDR3 DNA is TGTGCCAGCAGCCACTGGGGCGGGGCGGGGGATACGCAGTATTTT. The V call is TRBV3-1 (or the pseudogene TRBV3-2), the J call TRBJ2-3, with D perhaps matching TRBD2 (6 bases). This CDR3 contains 15 residues. CDR1 is LGHDT and CDR2 is YNNKEL in the germline V gene (reference sequence). V dropped 3 bases and J dropped 6 bases, with 16 bases sitting between them.

The J gene is TRBJ2-7, the V gene TRBV19, with TRBD1 identical over 8 bases. J gave up 4 bases and V 2 bases, and 4 bases lay outside the gene matches. CDR1 and CDR2 (germline): LNHDA, SQIVND (reference sequence). This CDR3 is built from 14 residues. CDR3 DNA sequence: TGTGCCAGTAGTATACAGGGGGCATCGTACGAGCAGTACTTC. Protein sequence: CASSIQGASYEQYF.

The V call is TRBV9, the J call TRBJ2-3; TRBD2 agrees at 9 bases. The CDR3 is 16 residues long. V was pared by 1 base and J by 6 bases, with 9 bases of the junction left unmatched. Germline V gives CDR1 SGDLS, CDR2 YYNGEE. The CDR3 coding sequence is TGTGCCAGCAGCGTAAATCCTAGCGGGAAGGGCGATACGCAGTATTTT. Amino acid sequence: CASSVNPSGKGDTQYF. The variable domain in full, completed from reference TRBV9 and TRBJ2-3, reads DSGVTQTPKHLITATGQRVTLRCSPRSGDLSVYWYQQSLDQGLQFLIQYYNGEERAKGNILERFSAQQFPDLHSELNLSSLELGDSALYFCASSVNPSGKGDTQYFGPGTRLTVL.

In nucleotides, the CDR3 is TGTGCCAGCAGCTTACGACAGGGGGAAGCTTTCTTT. It yields the protein CASSLRQGEAFF. V usage is TRBV5-4 and J usage is TRBJ1-1; 8 bases are shared with TRBD1. From germline, CDR1 is SGHNT and CDR2 YYREEE (reference sequence). The CDR3 runs 12 residues. Unmatched junction bases numbered 2, after V lost 2 bases and J lost 8 bases.

This chain uses TRBV11-3 with TRBJ2-1; D is possibly TRBD2 (6 bases). The V gene's germline CDR1 is SGHNT and CDR2 YENEEA. This CDR3 has 15 residues. V was shortened by 3 bases and J by 2 bases, with 11 bases between the two germline ends. CDR3 residues: CASSFSSGPYNEQFF. The CDR3 DNA reads as TGTGCCAGCAGCTTCTCGAGCGGGCCCTACAATGAGCAGTTCTTC.

This sequence joins TRBV9 and TRBJ1-4, with a possible D match to TRBD1 (6 bases). CDR1 is SGDLS, CDR2 YYNGEE, per germline. V gave up 3 bases and J gave up 2 bases, with 11 bases separating them. The CDR3 runs 15 residues. CDR3 protein: CASSGQGLTNEKLFF. The DNA of the CDR3 is TGTGCCAGCAGCGGCCAGGGGCTGACTAATGAAAAACTGTTTTTT.

J is TRBJ2-3 and V is TRBV2; 7 nucleotides line up with TRBD2. There are 14 residues in the CDR3. V dropped 8 bases and J dropped 3; count of bases not matched to a gene: 8. Germline lookup yields CDR1 SNHLY and CDR2 FYNNEI. The CDR3 DNA reads TGTGCCAGCGGGCGGGAGTTTGTTACAGATACGCAGTATTTT. Translating it yields CASGREFVTDTQYF.

The rearrangement links TRBV18 to TRBJ1-3; 7 bases fit TRBD1. Germline lookup yields CDR1 KGHSH and CDR2 LQKENI. The CDR3 spans 14 residues. The J segment lost 2 bases and the V segment lost 4 bases, leaving 2 bases of the junction unmatched. DNA for the CDR3: TGTGCCAGCTCACTCGGGACAGCTGGAAACACCATATATTTT. This codes for CASSLGTAGNTIYF.

The chain joins TRBV2 to TRBJ1-1; D is possibly TRBD1 (5 bases). The CDR3 runs 15 residues. V lost 8 bases to trimming and J lost 0 bases, with 16 bases between them. The germline V gene has CDR1 SNHLY and CDR2 FYNNEI. The CDR3 nucleotides read TGTGCCAGCTGCAGGGACTCGTTAATGAACACTGAAGCTTTCTTT. Protein sequence: CASCRDSLMNTEAFF. The full variable domain, in which reference TRBV2 and TRBJ1-1 provide the parts outside the CDR3, is EPEVTQTPSHQVTQMGQEVILRCVPISNHLYFYWYRQILGQKVEFLVSFYNNEISEKSEIFDDQFSVERPDGSNFTLKIRSTKLEDSAMYFCASCRDSLMNTEAFFGQGTRLTVV.

The chain carries TRBV7-3 and TRBJ2-2, with D possibly matching TRBD1 (6 bases). The germline V and J ends were trimmed by 5 bases and 7 bases, with 17 bases remaining between them. The CDR3 is made up of 15 amino acids. Germline V gives CDR1 SGHTA, CDR2 FQGTGA. CDR3 nucleotide sequence: TGTGCCAGCAGCCCCCTCGCAGGGGCGAACGGGGAGCTGTTTTTT. The encoded protein is CASSPLAGANGELFF.

The rearrangement links TRBV6-5 to TRBJ1-5, with D hard to call. CDR3 length: 13 amino acids. V lost 6 bases to trimming and J lost 6 bases, with 12 bases between them. CDR1 MNHEY and CDR2 SVGAGI come from the germline V gene. The CDR3 protein is CASREVTGQPQHF. The CDR3 DNA sequence: TGTGCCAGCAGGGAGGTGACGGGTCAGCCCCAGCATTTT.

This clone was recorded once. The rearrangement joins TRBV27 to TRBJ1-5; D might be TRBD1 (5 bases). The CDR3 runs 13 residues. V lost 5 bases and J 7 bases, leaving 12 bases between the germline ends. Germline values: CDR1 MNHEY, CDR2 SMNVEV (reference sequence). The CDR3 here is CASSSQGEQPQHF. DNA for the CDR3: TGTGCCAGCAGTAGTCAGGGCGAACAGCCCCAGCATTTT.

The chain combines TRBV7-2 with TRBJ1-1, with 9 bases lining up with TRBD1. The CDR3 loop spans 16 amino acids. Germline trimming cut 3 bases from V and 4 bases from J; bases unmatched to any gene: 9. Germline loops: CDR1 SGHTA, CDR2 FQGNSA. The CDR3 coding sequence is TGTGCCAGCAGCTTTCCTTTGGGACAGGGTGGCACTGAAGCTTTCTTT. Translated: CASSFPLGQGGTEAFF.

This chain joins TRBV3-1 (or the pseudogene TRBV3-2) and TRBJ2-7; D perhaps matches TRBD2 (6 bases). Germline values: CDR1 LGHDT, CDR2 YNNKEL (reference sequence). The CDR3 runs to 13 residues. Trimming took off 3 bases at V and 6 bases at J, with 12 bases between the two ends. This CDR3 is CASSQGIAAEQYF. DNA for the CDR3: TGTGCCAGCAGCCAGGGTATAGCGGCCGAGCAGTACTTC.

The CDR3 sequence is CASSRPGQGAKETQYF. DNA of the CDR3: TGTGCCAGCAGCCGTCCGGGACAGGGGGCGAAGGAGACCCAGTACTTC. The rearrangement links TRBV5-4 to TRBJ2-5, with 12 bases lining up with TRBD1. Germline values: CDR1 SGHNT, CDR2 YYREEE (reference sequence). After removal of 4 bases from V and 5 bases from J, the junction contained 9 bases not matched to a gene. This CDR3 comprises 16 residues.